This T cell receptor (beta chain) derives from a study of T cell responses to AZD1222 COVID-19 vaccine. Germline values: CDR1 MNHEY, CDR2 SVGAGI. Trimming stripped 6 bases from V and 9 bases from J, with 12 bases between. The CDR3 totals 13 residues. Generated by immunoSEQ multiplex PCR, the TCRdb table keeps only in-frame clones and is missing some. The sample consists of about 150,000 clones, 90% of them appearing once. Here the sequenced sample was peripheral blood, taken on day 0 of AZD1222 vaccination. The chain recombines TRBV6-5 with TRBJ1-6; D gene ambiguous. The sequence was obtained from an adult in good health. Here the CDR3 reads CASRQSVGSPLHF. In DNA form, the CDR3 reads TGTGCCAGCAGGCAAAGCGTAGGTTCACCCCTCCACTTT.